This section outlines one T cell receptor (beta chain) sequence together with its context. Antigen specificity is unknown. Losses at the gene ends were 0 bases for V and 7 bases for J; bases not matched to a gene: 6. From germline, CDR1 is SGHDT and CDR2 YYEEEE. The CDR3 is 14 amino acids. The sample comes from a study of post-analysis software for immune sequencing data. The wider study: The courses of disease that were included comprised relapsing-remitting, secondary progressive and progressive-relapsing multiple sclerosis.

Included in the TCR beta cDNA libraries were unique molecular identifiers. TCRdb re-analysed the PCR reads in MiXCR, keeping a single row per CDR3 protein. The sample lists 650,000 to 850,000 distinct CDR3 sequences; about 53% were seen once. Findings of the study overall: Relative to controls, patients with multiple sclerosis showed significantly lower normalized Chao1 diversity. Four or five TRBV segments, including TRBV5-6, TRBV5-1 and TRBV20-1, were more frequent in patients than controls.

Sequenced input: blood. The sequence came from a girl aged 5-17 years with multiple sclerosis. This chain links TRBV5-6 with TRBJ2-5, with TRBD2 matching over 7 bases. This CDR3 reads CASSLAGGSRTQYF. The CDR3 bases are TGTGCCAGCAGCTTGGCCGGGGGGAGTCGGACCCAGTACTTC.